Presented here are 4 T cell receptor beta chains from one specimen sequenced in a study of PD-1 blockade in classical Hodgkin lymphoma. Sequencing was performed with immunoSEQ multiplex PCR; in TCRdb, only in-frame clones are kept and a portion is missing. The profile shows 75,000 to 100,000 clones, roughly 80% of them singletons. Exposure to brentuximab vedotin varied, and each patient had relapsed following autologous stem cell transplantation. Specimen: peripheral blood mononuclear cells (PBMCs), collected before the second cycle of nivolumab. The receptors here all came from a human donor with classical Hodgkin lymphoma.

This clone was recorded a few times. V and J are TRBV10-3 and TRBJ2-1, with D perhaps TRBD1 (10 bases). Between the trimmed V and J ends, which lost 11 bases and 9 bases, there was a span of 20 bases. Germline assignment: CDR1 ENHRY and CDR2 SYGVKD. The CDR3 covers 13 residues. CDR3 sequence reads: CAADRGRGGEQFF. The CDR3 DNA reads as TGTGCCGCCGACAGGGGGCGGGGGGGTGAGCAGTTCTTC.

This rearrangement joins TRBV5-1 to TRBJ2-1; no reliable D call. Germline assignment: CDR1 SGHRS and CDR2 YFSETQ. The CDR3 runs 17 residues. The ends were cut back, 0 bases at V and 0 bases at J, with 13 bases in the middle. The CDR3 here is CASSLAVGPSSYNEQFF. CDR3 sequence (DNA): TGCGCCAGCAGCTTGGCGGTAGGCCCGAGCTCCTACAATGAGCAGTTCTTC. Using reference TRBV5-1 and TRBJ2-1 for the parts outside the CDR3, the full variable domain is KAGVTQTPRYLIKTRGQQVTLSCSPISGHRSVSWYQQTPGQGLQFLFEYFSETQRNKGNFPGRFSGRQFSNSRSEMNVSTLELGDSALYLCASSLAVGPSSYNEQFFGPGTRLTVL.

J is TRBJ1-1 and V is TRBV7-2, with a possible D match to TRBD1 (6 bases). V lost 3 bases to trimming and J lost 8 bases, with 7 bases between them. Per the germline V gene, CDR1 is SGHTA and CDR2 is FQGNSA. There are 11 residues in the CDR3. CDR3 coding DNA: TGTGCCAGCAGCTTCGACAGGGAAGCTTTCTTT. This codes for CASSFDREAFF.

The chain uses TRBV14 and TRBJ2-3; D gene unclear. The length of the CDR3 is 13 residues. CDR1 and CDR2 (germline): SGHDN, FVKESK. The ends were cut back, 0 bases at V and 6 bases at J, with 7 bases in the middle. CDR3 sequence (DNA): TGTGCCAGCAGCCAAGATGTGTCGGATACGCAGTATTTT. As protein: CASSQDVSDTQYF.